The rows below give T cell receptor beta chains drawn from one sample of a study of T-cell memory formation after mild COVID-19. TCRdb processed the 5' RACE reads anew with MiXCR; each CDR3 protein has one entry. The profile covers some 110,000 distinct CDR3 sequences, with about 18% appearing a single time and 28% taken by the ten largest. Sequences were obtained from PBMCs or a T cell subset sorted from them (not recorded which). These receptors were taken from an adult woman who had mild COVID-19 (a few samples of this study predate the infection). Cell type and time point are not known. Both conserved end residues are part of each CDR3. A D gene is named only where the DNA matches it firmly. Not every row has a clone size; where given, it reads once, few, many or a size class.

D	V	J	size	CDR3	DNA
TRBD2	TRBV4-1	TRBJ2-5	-	CASSQEPGLAGETQYF	TGCGCCAGCAGCCAAGAGCCAGGACTAGCGGGCGAGACCCAGTACTTC
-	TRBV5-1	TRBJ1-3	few	CASSTDPSSGNTIYF	TGCGCCAGCTCCACCGACCCAAGCTCTGGAAACACCATATATTTT
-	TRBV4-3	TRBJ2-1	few	CASSQKGGYNEQFF	TGCGCCAGCAGCCAAAAGGGGGGGTACAATGAGCAGTTCTTC
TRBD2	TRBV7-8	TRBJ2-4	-	CASSSGTSGGALNIQYF	TGTGCCAGCAGCTCCGGGACTAGCGGGGGGGCCCTAAACATTCAGTACTTC
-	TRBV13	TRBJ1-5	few	CASRPAGDSNQPQHF	TGTGCCAGCAGGCCTGCAGGGGATAGCAATCAGCCCCAGCATTTT
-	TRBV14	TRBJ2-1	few	CASSPLPYNEQFF	TGTGCCAGCAGCCCCCTCCCCTACAATGAGCAGTTCTTC
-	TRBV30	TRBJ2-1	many	CAWSVIPVGDSQFF	TGTGCCTGGAGTGTTATCCCCGTGGGCGACTCCCAGTTCTTC
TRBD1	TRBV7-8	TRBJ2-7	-	CASSSPPRTGSFSYEQYF	TGTGCCAGCAGCTCCCCACCTCGGACAGGGAGTTTTTCCTACGAGCAGTACTTC
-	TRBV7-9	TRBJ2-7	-	CASSGHWEHHEQYF	TGTGCCAGCAGCGGGCATTGGGAACACCACGAGCAGTACTTC
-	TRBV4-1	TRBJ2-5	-	CASSLGLSSSQETQYF	TGCGCCAGCAGCCTAGGACTCAGCTCAAGTCAAGAGACCCAGTACTTC
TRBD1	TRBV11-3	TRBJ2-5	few	CASSWTGRTETQYF	TGTGCCAGCAGCTGGACAGGGAGGACGGAGACCCAGTACTTC
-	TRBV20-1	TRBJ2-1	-	CSARDRDSYNEQFF	TGCAGTGCTAGAGACCGGGACTCGTACAATGAGCAGTTCTTC
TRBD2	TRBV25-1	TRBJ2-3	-	CASSELAGARTDTQYF	TGTGCCAGCAGTGAACTAGCGGGGGCCCGCACAGATACGCAGTATTTT
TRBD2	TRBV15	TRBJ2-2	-	CATSREELAENTGELFF	TGTGCCACCAGCAGAGAGGAACTAGCGGAGAACACCGGGGAGCTGTTTTTT
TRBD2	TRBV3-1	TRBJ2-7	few	CASSLTSGRAYEQYF	TGTGCCAGCAGCCTTACTAGCGGGAGGGCCTACGAGCAGTACTTC
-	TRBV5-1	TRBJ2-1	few	CASSEDIYNEQFF	TGCGCCAGCAGCGAGGACATTTACAATGAGCAGTTCTTC
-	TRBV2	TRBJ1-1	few	CASSENDMQAFF	TGTGCCAGCAGTGAAAATGATATGCAAGCTTTCTTT
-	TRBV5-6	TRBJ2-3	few	CASQGDTQYF	TGTGCCAGCCAGGGAGATACGCAGTATTTT
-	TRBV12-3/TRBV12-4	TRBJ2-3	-	CASSPGWGGDTQYF	TGTGCCAGCAGTCCCGGGTGGGGGGGCGATACGCAGTATTTT
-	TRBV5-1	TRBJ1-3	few	CASSYDSGQFSGNTIYF	TGCGCCAGCAGCTACGATTCAGGACAGTTCTCTGGAAACACCATATATTTT
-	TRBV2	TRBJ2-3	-	CASYGGAVLHTQYF	TGTGCCAGCTATGGTGGGGCGGTCCTTCATACGCAGTATTTT
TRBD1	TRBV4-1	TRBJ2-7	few	CASCPGQGVDEQYF	TGCGCCAGCTGCCCCGGACAGGGCGTCGACGAGCAGTACTTC
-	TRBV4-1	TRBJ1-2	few	CASSPEGDSYGYTF	TGCGCCAGCAGCCCAGAGGGTGACTCATATGGCTACACCTTC
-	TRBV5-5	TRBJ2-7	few	CASSYPGRETYEQYF	TGTGCCAGCAGCTACCCGGGACGGGAGACCTACGAGCAGTACTTC
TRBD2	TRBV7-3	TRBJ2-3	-	CASSLGVLAGNTDTQYF	TGTGCCAGCAGCTTGGGTGTGCTAGCGGGGAACACAGATACGCAGTATTTT
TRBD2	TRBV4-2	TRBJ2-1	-	CASSQEGGVGLAVEQFF	TGTGCCAGCAGCCAAGAAGGAGGCGTGGGACTAGCGGTTGAGCAGTTCTTC
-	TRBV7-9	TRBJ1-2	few	CASRGAIANYGYTF	TGTGCCAGCCGTGGGGCGATTGCTAACTATGGCTACACCTTC
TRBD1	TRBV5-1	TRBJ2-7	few	CASSTGTGSYEQYF	TGCGCCAGTTCGACCGGGACAGGATCCTACGAGCAGTACTTC
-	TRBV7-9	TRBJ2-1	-	CASSLGADEQFF	TGTGCCAGCAGCTTAGGCGCGGATGAGCAGTTCTTC
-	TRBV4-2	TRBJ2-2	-	CASSQDGRDTGELFF	TGTGCCAGCAGCCAAGATGGTCGGGACACCGGGGAGCTGTTTTTT
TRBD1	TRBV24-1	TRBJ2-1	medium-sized	CATSDLPGDRSYNEQFF	TGTGCCACCAGTGATTTGCCCGGGGACAGGTCCTACAATGAGCAGTTCTTC
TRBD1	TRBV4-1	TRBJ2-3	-	CASSQLGQGRGDTQYF	TGCGCCAGCAGCCAACTGGGACAGGGAAGAGGAGATACGCAGTATTTT
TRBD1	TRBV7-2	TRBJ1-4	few	CASSRTGGGQKLFF	TGTGCCAGCAGTCGGACAGGGGGCGGACAAAAACTGTTTTTT
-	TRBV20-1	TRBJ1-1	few	CSARALSDLNTEAFF	TGCAGTGCTAGAGCCCTTTCGGATTTGAACACTGAAGCTTTCTTT
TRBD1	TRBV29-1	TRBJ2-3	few	CSVETGQANPYRQYF	TGCAGCGTGGAAACGGGACAGGCGAACCCATATAGGCAGTATTTT
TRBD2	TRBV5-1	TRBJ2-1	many	CASSLGAGNKNEQFF	TGCGCCAGCAGCTTAGGAGCGGGGAATAAGAATGAGCAGTTCTTC
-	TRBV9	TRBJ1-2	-	CASSVDGSNYGYTF	TGTGCCAGCAGCGTAGACGGCAGTAACTATGGCTACACCTTC
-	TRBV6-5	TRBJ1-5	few	CASSGTGFTNQPQHF	TGTGCCAGCAGTGGAACAGGGTTTACCAATCAGCCCCAGCATTTT
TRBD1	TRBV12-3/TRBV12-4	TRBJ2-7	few	CASSPTGQGLYEQYF	TGTGCCAGCAGTCCCACGGGACAGGGCTTATACGAGCAGTACTTC
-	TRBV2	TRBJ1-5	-	CASSGGAGAGKPQHF	TGTGCCAGCAGTGGGGGAGCCGGAGCAGGGAAGCCCCAGCATTTT
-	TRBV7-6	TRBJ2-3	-	CASSFLEGFSTDTQYF	TGTGCCAGCAGCTTCTTAGAAGGGTTTAGCACAGATACGCAGTATTTT
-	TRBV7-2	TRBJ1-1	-	CASSLGTVNTEAFF	TGTGCCAGCAGCTTAGGGACAGTGAACACTGAAGCTTTCTTT
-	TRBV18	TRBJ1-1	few	CASSNDPGATDQEAFF	TGTGCCAGCTCAAACGATCCGGGCGCGACTGACCAAGAAGCTTTCTTT